This TCR beta chain was obtained from a study of blood T cell repertoires in COVID-19 (TCRdb year 2020). About the investigation overall: Collaborator samples came from the United States, Italy and Spain and covered acute and convalescent phases of COVID-19. The material from the prospective study consisted of cDNA or gDNA derived from T cells, B-cell-depleted T cells, or PBMCs. Deeply sampled blood TCRbeta repertoires from subjects exposed to, actively infected with, or recovered from COVID-19 were included in the dataset. The repertoires were released in a freely available public database intended as a resource for research on the immune response to SARS-CoV-2. Samples were obtained from the ongoing ImmuneRACE study (first 160 participants) and from about 1,300 subjects provided by 6 global collaborators. Nearly every sample came with metadata listing a de-identified subject ID, COVID-19 status, age in years and sex. Where available, HLA class I and class II types were taken from metadata supplied by the sample provider and were not determined by assay-based typing.

The CDR3, from cysteine to phenylalanine, totals 15 residues. This entry keeps only the CDR3 DNA: 45 bases, framed from base 1. The germline V gene sets CDR1 to MNHNS and CDR2 to SASEGT. Compared with germline, V lacks 1 base and J lacks 0 bases; bases without a gene match: 3. In the prospective study, participants were 18 to 89 years old, resided in fewer than 25 geographic areas of the United States, and were enrolled through a virtual design. In the prospective study, participants were assigned to cohorts based on the clinical history participants reported in a screening survey and a study questionnaire. ImmuneRACE Cohort 3 recovered participants were defined by two consecutive negative NP/OP PCR tests, healthcare professional clearance, or symptom resolution. In the prospective study, whole blood, serum and a nasopharyngeal or oropharyngeal swab were collected from each participant by mobile phlebotomists. Additional blood draws and questionnaires over an approximately two-month period could optionally be provided by prospective study participants. Prospective study blood samples were shipped either frozen or at room temperature before DNA extraction.

TCRbeta CDR3 regions were amplified from genomic DNA by means of the immunoSEQ Assay, a bias-controlled multiplex PCR. Per the authors' processing: The number of nucleated cells in each sample was estimated from the amplification of reference gene primers within the assay. Sequence reads were collapsed and filtered to measure the absolute abundance of every unique TCRbeta CDR3 rearrangement. For each sample, productive Simpson clonality was calculated as the square root of Simpson's diversity index over productive rearrangements. Held by TCRdb, this immuneACCESS table contains in-frame sequences only and omits some clones. Under half of the omission traces to an unresolved V gene where checked; the cause of the rest is unknown. V, J and clone size were drawn from that table, and D and trimming were deduced from the DNA. For this sample the table gives hundreds of thousands of clones, of which approximately 90% were detected only once. Clones ranked in the top ten supply about 8.9% of the sample.

At least ten counts were recorded for this clone. Its specific antigen is unknown. Per-base qualities were not stored, and no clone one base away is much larger. The paper's findings and limits, for the study overall: How much clinical and demographic metadata was included differed by source and by participant, and the metadata was provided uncurated.

Recombination linked TRBV6-1 to TRBJ2-7; a stretch of 7 junction bases matches TRBD1. The source is a woman aged 18-30 years who had recovered from COVID-19. Sequencing input: PBMCs or T cells enriched from blood (not recorded which). The nucleotide sequence is TGTGCCAGCAGTGAAGAGGCAGGGGGCTCCTACGAGCAGTACTTC. Its protein is CASSEEAGGSYEQYF.